The TCR beta chain under discussion was sequenced for a study of OX40 agonist ivuxolimab in advanced cancers. This table comes from immunoSEQ multiplex PCR, and its TCRdb copy is limited to in-frame clones, with some not included. This sample has roughly 60,000 clones, with around 90% found just once. V was clipped by 4 bases and J by 4 bases, with 8 bases between them. The CDR3 has 14 residues. Germline V lookup: CDR1 MRHNA, CDR2 SNTAGT. The V call is TRBV6-4, the J call TRBJ2-6, with unresolved D. Here the sequenced sample was CD4+ or CD8+ T cells sorted from blood, taken in a trial of the OX40 agonist ivuxolimab. This sequence was found in an adult with an advanced solid tumor such as melanoma, head and neck, liver or kidney cancer. The CDR3 loop reads CASSVRVGANVLTF. In nucleotides, the CDR3 is TGTGCCAGCAGTGTTCGGGTGGGGGCCAACGTCCTGACTTTC.